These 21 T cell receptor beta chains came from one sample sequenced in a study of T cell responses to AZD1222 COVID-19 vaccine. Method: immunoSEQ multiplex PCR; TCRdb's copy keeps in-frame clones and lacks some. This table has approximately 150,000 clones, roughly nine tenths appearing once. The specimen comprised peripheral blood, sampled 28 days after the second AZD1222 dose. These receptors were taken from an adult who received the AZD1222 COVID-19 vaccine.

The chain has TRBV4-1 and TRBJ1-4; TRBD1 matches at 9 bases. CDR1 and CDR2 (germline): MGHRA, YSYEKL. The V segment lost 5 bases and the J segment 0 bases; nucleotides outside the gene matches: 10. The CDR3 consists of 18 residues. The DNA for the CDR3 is TGCGCCAGCAGCTCCAAGAACGACAGGGGGGCAACTAATGAAAAACTGTTTTTT. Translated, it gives CASSSKNDRGATNEKLFF.

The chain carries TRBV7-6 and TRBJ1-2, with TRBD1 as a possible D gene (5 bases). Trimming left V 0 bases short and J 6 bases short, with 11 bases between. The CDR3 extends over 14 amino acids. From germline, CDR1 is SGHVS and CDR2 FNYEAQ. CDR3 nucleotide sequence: TGTGCCAGCAGCTTAGCCGGGGGACCGGATGGCTACACCTTC. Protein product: CASSLAGGPDGYTF.

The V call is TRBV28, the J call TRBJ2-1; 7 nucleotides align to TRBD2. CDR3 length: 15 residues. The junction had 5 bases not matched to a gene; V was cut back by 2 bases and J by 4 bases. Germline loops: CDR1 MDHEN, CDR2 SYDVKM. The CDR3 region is CASSLLAGEYNEQFF. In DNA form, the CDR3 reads TGTGCCAGCAGTTTACTTGCGGGAGAATACAATGAGCAGTTCTTC.

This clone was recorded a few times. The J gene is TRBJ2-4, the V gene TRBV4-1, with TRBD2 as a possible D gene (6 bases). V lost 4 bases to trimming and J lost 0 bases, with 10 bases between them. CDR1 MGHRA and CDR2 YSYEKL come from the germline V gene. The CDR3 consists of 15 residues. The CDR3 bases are TGCGCCAGCAGCCCTGGGACTCTAGCCAAAAACATTCAGTACTTC. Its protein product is CASSPGTLAKNIQYF.

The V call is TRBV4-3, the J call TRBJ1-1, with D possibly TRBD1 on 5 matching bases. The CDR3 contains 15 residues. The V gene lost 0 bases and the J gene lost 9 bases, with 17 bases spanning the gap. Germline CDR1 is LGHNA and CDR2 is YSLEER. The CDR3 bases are TGCGCCAGCAGCCAAGATCGATCGGGGGTTTGGAAAGCTTTCTTT. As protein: CASSQDRSGVWKAFF.

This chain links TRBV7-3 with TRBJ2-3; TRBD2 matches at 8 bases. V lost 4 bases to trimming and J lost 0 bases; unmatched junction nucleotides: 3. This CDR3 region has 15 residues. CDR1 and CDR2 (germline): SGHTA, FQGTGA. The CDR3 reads CASSSIAGSTDTQYF. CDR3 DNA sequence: TGTGCCAGCAGCTCTATAGCGGGGAGCACAGATACGCAGTATTTT.

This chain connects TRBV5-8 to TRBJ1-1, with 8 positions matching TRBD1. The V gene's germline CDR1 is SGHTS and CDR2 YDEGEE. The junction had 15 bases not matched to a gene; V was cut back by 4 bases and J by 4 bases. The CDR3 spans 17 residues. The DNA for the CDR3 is TGTGCCAGCAGCATTAACAGGGGGTTTGGGGCGGGCACTGAAGCTTTCTTT. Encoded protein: CASSINRGFGAGTEAFF.

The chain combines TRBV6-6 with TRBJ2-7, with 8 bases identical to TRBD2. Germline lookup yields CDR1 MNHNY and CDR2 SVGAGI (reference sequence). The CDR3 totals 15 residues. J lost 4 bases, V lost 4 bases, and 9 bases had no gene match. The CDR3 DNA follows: TGTGCCAGCAGTTCCACCAGCGGGAGACGATACGAGCAGTACTTC. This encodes CASSSTSGRRYEQYF.

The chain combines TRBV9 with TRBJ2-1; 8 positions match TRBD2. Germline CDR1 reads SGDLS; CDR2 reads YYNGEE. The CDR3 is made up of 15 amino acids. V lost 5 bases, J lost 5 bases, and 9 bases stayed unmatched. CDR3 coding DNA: TGTGCCAGCAGTGGTCTGCTAGCGGGTCACAATGAGCAGTTCTTC. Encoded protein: CASSGLLAGHNEQFF.

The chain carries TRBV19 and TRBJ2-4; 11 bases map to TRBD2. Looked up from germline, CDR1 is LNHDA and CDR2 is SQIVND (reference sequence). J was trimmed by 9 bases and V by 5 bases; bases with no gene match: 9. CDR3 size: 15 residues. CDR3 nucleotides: TGTGCCAGTAGTGCCACTAGCGGGAGTCAGGGCATTCAGTACTTC. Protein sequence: CASSATSGSQGIQYF. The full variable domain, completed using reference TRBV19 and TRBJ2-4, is DGGITQSPKYLFRKEGQNVTLSCEQNLNHDAMYWYRQDPGQGLRLIYYSQIVNDFQKGDIAEGYSVSREKKESFPLTVTSAQKNPTAFYLCASSATSGSQGIQYFGAGTRLSVL.

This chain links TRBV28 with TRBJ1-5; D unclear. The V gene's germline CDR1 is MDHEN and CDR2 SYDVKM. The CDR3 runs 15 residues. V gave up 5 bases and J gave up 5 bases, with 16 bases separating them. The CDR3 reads CASSPLSPGDQPQHF. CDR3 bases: TGTGCCAGCAGTCCCTTGTCTCCAGGCGATCAGCCCCAGCATTTT. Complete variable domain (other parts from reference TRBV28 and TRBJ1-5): DVKVTQSSRYLVKRTGEKVFLECVQDMDHENMFWYRQDPGLGLRLIYFSYDVKMKEKGDIPEGYSVSREKKERFSLILESASTNQTSMYLCASSPLSPGDQPQHFGDGTRLSIL.

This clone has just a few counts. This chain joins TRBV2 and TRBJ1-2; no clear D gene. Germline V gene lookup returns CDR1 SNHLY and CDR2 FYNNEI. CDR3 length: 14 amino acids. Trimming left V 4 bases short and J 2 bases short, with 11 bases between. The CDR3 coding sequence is TGTGCCAGCAGTGCAAGTCACAGCAACTATGGCTACACCTTC. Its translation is CASSASHSNYGYTF.

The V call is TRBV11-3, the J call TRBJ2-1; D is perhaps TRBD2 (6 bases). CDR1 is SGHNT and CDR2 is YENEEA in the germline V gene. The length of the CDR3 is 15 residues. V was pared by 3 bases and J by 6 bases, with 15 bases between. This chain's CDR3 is CASSLGLASVNEQFF. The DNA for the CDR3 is TGTGCCAGCAGCTTGGGGCTTGCTAGCGTCAATGAGCAGTTCTTC.

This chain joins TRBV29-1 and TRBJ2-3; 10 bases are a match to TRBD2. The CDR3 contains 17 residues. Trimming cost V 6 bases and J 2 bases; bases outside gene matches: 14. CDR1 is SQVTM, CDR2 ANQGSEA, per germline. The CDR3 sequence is CSVLGLAGGPNTDTQYF. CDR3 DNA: TGCAGCGTCCTCGGGTTAGCGGGAGGACCAAACACAGATACGCAGTATTTT.

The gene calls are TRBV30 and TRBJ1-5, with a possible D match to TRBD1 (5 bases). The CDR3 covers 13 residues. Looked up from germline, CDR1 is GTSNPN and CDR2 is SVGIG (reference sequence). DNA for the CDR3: TGTGCTTTGGGGCGGGGAGGAGATCAGCCCCAGCATTTT. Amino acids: CALGRGGDQPQHF.

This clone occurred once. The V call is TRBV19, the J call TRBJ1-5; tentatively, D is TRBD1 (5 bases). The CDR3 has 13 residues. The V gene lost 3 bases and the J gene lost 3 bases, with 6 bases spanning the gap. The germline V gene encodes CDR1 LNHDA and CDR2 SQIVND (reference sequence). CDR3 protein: CASSIGHNQPQHF. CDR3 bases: TGTGCCAGTAGTATCGGACACAATCAGCCCCAGCATTTT. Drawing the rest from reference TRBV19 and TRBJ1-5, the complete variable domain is DGGITQSPKYLFRKEGQNVTLSCEQNLNHDAMYWYRQDPGQGLRLIYYSQIVNDFQKGDIAEGYSVSREKKESFPLTVTSAQKNPTAFYLCASSIGHNQPQHFGDGTRLSIL.

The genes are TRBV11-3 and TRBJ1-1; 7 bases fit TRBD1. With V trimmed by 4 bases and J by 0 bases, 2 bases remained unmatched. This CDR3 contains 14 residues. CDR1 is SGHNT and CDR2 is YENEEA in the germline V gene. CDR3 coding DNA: TGTGCCAGCAGCTATGGACAGGTGAACACTGAAGCTTTCTTT. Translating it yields CASSYGQVNTEAFF.

The CDR3 DNA is TGTGCCAGCACTCACAGGGCAGATACGCAGTATTTT. As protein: CASTHRADTQYF. This chain links TRBV12-3 or TRBV12-4 with TRBJ2-3; D is possibly TRBD1 (6 bases). Trimming removed 7 bases at V and 4 bases at J, with 9 bases between. The CDR3 contains 12 residues.

In DNA form, the CDR3 reads TGTGCCAGTAGGGAGGGCTTCAACACTGAAGCTTTCTTT. It codes for CASREGFNTEAFF. V is TRBV19 and J is TRBJ1-1; D unresolved. V lost 6 bases, J lost 2 bases, and 10 bases lay in between. The CDR3 length is 13 residues. Germline V CDR1 and CDR2: LNHDA, SQIVND (reference sequence).

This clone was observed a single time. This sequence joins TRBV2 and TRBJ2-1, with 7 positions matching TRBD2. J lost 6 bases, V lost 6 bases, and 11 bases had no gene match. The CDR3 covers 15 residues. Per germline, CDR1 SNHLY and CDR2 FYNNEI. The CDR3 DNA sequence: TGTGCCAGCAGGCGCGGGCTAGCGGAATCCAATGAGCAGTTCTTC. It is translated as CASRRGLAESNEQFF.

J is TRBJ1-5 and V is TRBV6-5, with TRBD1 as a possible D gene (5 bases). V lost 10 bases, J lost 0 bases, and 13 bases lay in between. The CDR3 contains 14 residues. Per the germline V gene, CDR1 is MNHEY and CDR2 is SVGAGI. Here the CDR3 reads CAIQDKYSNQPQHF. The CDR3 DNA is TGTGCCATCCAGGACAAGTATAGCAATCAGCCCCAGCATTTT.